This T cell receptor beta chain comes out of a study of cytomegalovirus exposure and HLA in healthy donors. General study points: The dataset shows that most TCR sequences were rare, while some public TCRs occurred in many donors.

This clone was counted a single time. Its antigen is currently unknown. The germline V and J ends were trimmed by 0 bases and 6 bases, with 8 bases remaining between them. Per germline, CDR1 SQVTM and CDR2 ANQGSEA. The CDR3 covers 12 residues. Repertoires were generated with immunoSEQ multiplex PCR, while TCRdb's copy carries only in-frame clones and drops some. Among 200,000 to 250,000 clones listed, over 75% were seen once. This TCR derives from a woman under 30 in good health and CMV-seropositive. The sample taken for sequencing was PBMCs. The chain has TRBV29-1 and TRBJ1-1, with a tentative D call TRBD1 (5 bases). The CDR3 DNA reads TGCAGCGTTGAAGATCCCAGGGCTGAAGCTTTCTTT. This gives the protein CSVEDPRAEAFF.